Below, 15 T cell receptor beta chains from the same sample are listed, as sequenced in a study of beta chain features in type 1 diabetes (dated by TCRdb to between 2018 and 2020). No antigen has been assigned to these receptors. Receptors were amplified or captured by the immunoSEQ multiplex PCR assay. The entire isolated RNA was reverse transcribed using the High Capacity cDNA Reverse Transcription Kit, and thus expressed TCRB transcripts were sequenced. Drawn from immuneACCESS, this table holds only the in-frame rearrangements with V and J called that TCRdb kept. Clones are partly lost; checked studies trace under half to an unresolved V gene and leave the rest unexplained. Counted in this sample were some 240,000 clones; 16% of them appeared once. The ten largest clones take up less than 0.09% of the sample. Results and caveats for the whole study, not just this receptor: A moderate but significant shortening of TCRB CDR3 length was observed in type 1 diabetes patients in all four CD4+ subsets.

The specimen sequenced was naive CD4+ T cells from blood. The meaning of the sample's cell subset or site label: true naive CD4+ T cells. These receptors were collected from a man aged 25 to 40 with type 1 diabetes.

This clone was found a few times. Other DNA sequences of this sample code for an identical CDR3. The rearrangement joins TRBV15 to TRBJ2-6; D uncertain. The CDR3 sequence is 14 residues long. Looked up from germline, CDR1 is LNHNV and CDR2 is YYDKDF (reference sequence). V lost 0 bases and J 4 bases, leaving 4 bases between the germline ends. DNA of the CDR3: TGTGCCACCAGCAGAGATTCAGGGGCCAACGTCCTGACTTTC. It encodes CATSRDSGANVLTF.

The V and J genes are TRBV5-1 and TRBJ1-5; D is unclear. Germline lookup yields CDR1 SGHRS and CDR2 YFSETQ. Trimming left V 2 bases short and J 1 base short, with 7 bases between. This CDR3 is 14 amino acids long. In DNA, the CDR3 is TGCGCCAGCAGCTTACAGCCGAGCAATCAGCCCCAGCATTTT. Protein: CASSLQPSNQPQHF.

This clone was recorded a few times. V is TRBV29-1 and J is TRBJ2-7; 10 bases match TRBD1. The CDR3 has 13 amino acids. The V and J ends lost 5 bases and 6 bases, in that order; junction bases with no gene match: 7. CDR1 and CDR2 (germline): SQVTM, ANQGSEA. For the CDR3, the DNA is TGCAGCGTTAGGACAGGGGGTGTTAGCGAGCAGTACTTC. Translation: CSVRTGGVSEQYF.

This clone has more than one count but fewer than ten. This sequence joins TRBV30 and TRBJ1-1; D is ambiguous. The CDR3 length is 13 residues. CDR1 is GTSNPN and CDR2 is SVGIG in the germline V gene (reference sequence). Between the trimmed V and J ends, which lost 2 bases and 5 bases, there was a span of 12 bases. CDR3 amino acids: CAWSKGYRTEAFF. The CDR3 nucleotides are TGTGCCTGGAGTAAAGGGTATAGAACTGAAGCTTTCTTT.

The chain joins TRBV2 to TRBJ2-1, with 9 bases that match TRBD1. V shed 4 bases, J shed 8 bases, and the junction held 6 bases outside the gene matches. CDR1 and CDR2 (germline): SNHLY, FYNNEI. The CDR3 contains 14 residues. The CDR3 nucleotides are TGTGCCAGCAGTGCTAGGACAGGGGAGGATGAGCAGTTCTTC. Translation: CASSARTGEDEQFF.

This clone was detected only a few times. V gene TRBV30 combines with J gene TRBJ1-1; no definite D call. The CDR3 spans 11 residues. CDR1 GTSNPN and CDR2 SVGIG come from the germline V gene (reference sequence). V lost 4 bases, J lost 5 bases, and 8 bases lay in between. CDR3 loop: CAWMVGTEAFF. CDR3 DNA sequence: TGTGCCTGGATGGTAGGTACTGAAGCTTTCTTT.

This clone showed up just a few times. The gene calls are TRBV7-2 and TRBJ1-2; 7 nucleotides align to TRBD1. The CDR3 has 14 amino acids. The V gene's germline CDR1 is SGHTA and CDR2 FQGNSA. The trim removed 4 bases at V and 2 bases at J, leaving 4 bases unmatched. In DNA, the CDR3 is TGTGCCAGCAGCTCGGACAGGTGGAACTATGGCTACACCTTC. This codes for CASSSDRWNYGYTF.

The sample holds a few counts of this clone. The genes are TRBV15 and TRBJ2-1; D may correspond to TRBD1 or TRBD2 (5 bases each). Germline V gene sequence: CDR1 LNHNV, CDR2 YYDKDF (reference sequence). V was trimmed by 0 bases and J by 7 bases, leaving 16 bases between them. The CDR3 extends over 16 amino acids. The CDR3 DNA sequence: TGTGCCACCAGCAGAGATCGGGACCTCGGGTTAAATGAGCAGTTCTTC. Translation gives CATSRDRDLGLNEQFF.

There are a few counts of this clone. J is TRBJ1-1 and V is TRBV28; D gene uncertain. The CDR3 is 14 amino acids. Germline V CDR1 and CDR2: MDHEN, SYDVKM. Trimming cost V 6 bases and J 2 bases, with 13 bases left between them. The CDR3 DNA reads TGTGCCAGCAGCCCGCGCAGCCTCAACACTGAAGCTTTCTTT. Its protein product is CASSPRSLNTEAFF.

The chain couples TRBV6-1 to TRBJ2-5, with 10 bases that match TRBD1. V dropped 3 bases and J dropped 5; count of bases not matched to a gene: 3. Germline V CDR1 and CDR2: MNHNS, SASEGT. This CDR3 contains 14 residues. The CDR3 bases are TGTGCCAGCAGTGACCCGGGACAGGGGGAGACCCAGTACTTC. It yields the protein CASSDPGQGETQYF.

This clone was observed a handful of times. The chain employs TRBV7-9 and TRBJ2-7; perhaps TRBD1 as D (6 bases). Germline CDR1 is SEHNR and CDR2 is FQNEAQ (reference sequence). Deletions cut 1 base from V and 6 bases from J, with 19 bases between. The CDR3 is 16 residues long. The CDR3, as DNA: TGTGCCAGCAGCTTAGTGCAGGGGTTACGGATTCGCGAGCAGTACTTC. The encoded protein is CASSLVQGLRIREQYF. Full variable domain (remainder filled in from reference TRBV7-9 and TRBJ2-7): DTGVSQNPRHKITKRGQNVTFRCDPISEHNRLYWYRQTLGQGPEFLTYFQNEAQLEKSRLLSDRFSAERPKGSFSTLEIQRTEQGDSAMYLCASSLVQGLRIREQYFGPGTRLTVT.

This clone was detected a few times. The CDR3 sequence: CSVEGQGSSGANVLTF. The CDR3 nucleotides read TGCAGCGTTGAGGGACAGGGAAGCTCTGGGGCCAACGTCCTGACTTTC. V is TRBV29-1 and J is TRBJ2-6, with TRBD1 matching over 9 bases. J gave up 0 bases and V 3 bases, and 3 bases lay outside the gene matches. The CDR3 loop spans 16 amino acids. From germline, CDR1 is SQVTM and CDR2 ANQGSEA.

The sample holds a few counts of this clone. The chain has TRBV9 and TRBJ1-2; D unclear. There are 14 residues in the CDR3. The V gene lost 3 bases and the J gene lost 5 bases, with 14 bases spanning the gap. Germline V gene data show CDR1 as SGDLS and CDR2 as YYNGEE. This CDR3 is CASSGYDRAYGYTF. The CDR3 DNA sequence: TGTGCCAGCAGCGGTTACGACCGGGCTTATGGCTACACCTTC. Variable domain in full (rest from reference TRBV9 and TRBJ1-2): DSGVTQTPKHLITATGQRVTLRCSPRSGDLSVYWYQQSLDQGLQFLIQYYNGEERAKGNILERFSAQQFPDLHSELNLSSLELGDSALYFCASSGYDRAYGYTFGSGTRLTVV.

J is TRBJ2-3 and V is TRBV27; 7 bases agree with TRBD2. The CDR3 runs to 16 residues. The ends lost 8 bases at V and 4 bases at J; junction bases unmatched: 15. Germline V gene sequence: CDR1 MNHEY, CDR2 SMNVEV (reference sequence). CDR3: CASSWRRREMADTQYF. In DNA, the CDR3 is TGTGCCAGCTCCTGGCGTAGGCGGGAGATGGCAGATACGCAGTATTTT.

V is TRBV5-1 and J is TRBJ2-1; 7 bases fit TRBD2. With 5 bases clipped from V and 10 bases from J, the junction kept 6 bases outside the gene matches. Germline-derived CDR1 and CDR2 are SGHRS and YFSETQ. The CDR3 has 12 amino acids. The CDR3 reads CASRLRLAEQFF. The CDR3, as DNA: TGCGCCAGCAGGCTCCGACTAGCCGAGCAGTTCTTC.